This record covers a single TCR beta chain. Its specificity is not known. Prior autoimmune disease or systemic immunosuppression barred patients. Sampled blood was obtained at baseline, cycle 4 day 1, and cycle 7 day 1. This CDR3 has 16 residues. Germline trimming cut 3 bases from V and 6 bases from J; bases unmatched to any gene: 9. Germline CDR1 reads MNHNS; CDR2 reads SASEGT. Repertoires were generated with immunoSEQ multiplex PCR, while TCRdb's copy carries only in-frame clones and drops some. The sample records 30,000 to 35,000 clones, around 74% being singletons. The data are from a study of OX40 agonist ivuxolimab in advanced cancers. Points from the study as a whole: Low normalized T-cell clonal expansion also characterized some of the nonresponders. CD4+ and CD8+ blood T cells expanded clonally by week 6 at 0.1 to 3.0 mg/kg.

The sequence was collected from an adult with an advanced solid tumor such as melanoma, head and neck, liver or kidney cancer. The sample in question was CD4+ or CD8+ T cells sorted from blood, obtained in a trial of the OX40 agonist ivuxolimab. The chain recombines TRBV6-1 with TRBJ1-2; 11 bases map to TRBD1. CDR3 sequence: CASSESPGTGGNGYTF. In DNA form, the CDR3 reads TGTGCCAGCAGTGAGTCCCCCGGGACAGGGGGTAATGGCTACACCTTC.